Following are 24 T cell receptor beta chains from one sample sequenced in a study of T cell responses to AZD1222 COVID-19 vaccine. Assay: immunoSEQ multiplex PCR; the TCRdb copy retains only in-frame clones and omits some. This table holds tens of thousands of clones, over 80% found once. Specimen: peripheral blood, collected 28 days after the second AZD1222 dose. These receptors all come from an adult who received the AZD1222 COVID-19 vaccine.

V gene TRBV5-1 combines with J gene TRBJ2-7; D not resolved. Germline loops: CDR1 SGHRS, CDR2 YFSETQ. The CDR3 consists of 11 residues. The germline V and J ends were trimmed by 0 bases and 5 bases, with 3 bases remaining between them. Here the CDR3 DNA reads TGCGCCAGCAGCTTGGCCCACGAGCAGTACTTC. Its translation is CASSLAHEQYF.

The V gene is TRBV27, the J gene TRBJ1-4; D ambiguous. Between the trimmed V and J ends, which lost 6 bases and 8 bases, there was a span of 10 bases. The CDR3 spans 12 residues. Germline CDR1 and CDR2: MNHEY and SMNVEV (reference sequence). The CDR3 here is CASRIPGEKLFF. Written as DNA, the CDR3 is TGTGCCAGCAGGATTCCCGGGGAAAAACTGTTTTTT.

The chain links TRBV15 to TRBJ1-3; perhaps TRBD1 as D (5 bases). Germline CDR1 is LNHNV and CDR2 is YYDKDF (reference sequence). The V gene lost 1 base and the J gene lost 0 bases, with 7 bases spanning the gap. This CDR3 contains 15 residues. CDR3 sequence reads: CATSRAGNSGNTIYF. CDR3 DNA: TGTGCCACCAGCAGAGCAGGGAACTCTGGAAACACCATATATTTT.

The CDR3 DNA reads TGTGCCAGCAGCCCACCGGGACCCGGGGTCGAGCAGTACTTC. It specifies CASSPPGPGVEQYF. This rearrangement joins TRBV7-9 to TRBJ2-7, with D perhaps being TRBD1 or TRBD2 (5 bases each). V was cut by 5 bases and J by 6 bases, with 17 bases left in between. The CDR3 is made up of 14 amino acids. CDR1 and CDR2 (germline): SEHNR, FQNEAQ (reference sequence).

The chain combines TRBV6-1 with TRBJ1-2; 9 bases fit TRBD1. Germline V gene lookup returns CDR1 MNHNS and CDR2 SASEGT. Trimming at V came to 0 bases and at J to 5 bases, leaving 7 bases not matched to a gene. This CDR3 spans 16 amino acids. The CDR3 sequence: CASSEASGTGPYGYTF. CDR3 in DNA: TGTGCCAGCAGTGAAGCGTCCGGGACAGGGCCTTATGGCTACACCTTC.

In DNA form, the CDR3 reads TGTGCCAGCAGCCCCCAAACCCAGTACTTC. It codes for CASSPQTQYF. V gene TRBV6-5 combines with J gene TRBJ2-5, with D unresolved. With 6 bases removed from V and 8 bases from J, the gap between germline ends came to 7 bases. This CDR3 is 10 amino acids long. Germline CDR1 MNHEY, CDR2 SVGAGI.

The rearrangement joins TRBV6-5 to TRBJ2-7; 9 bases fit TRBD1. There are 15 residues in the CDR3. V lost 2 bases to trimming and J lost 2 bases; unmatched junction nucleotides: 4. Germline loops: CDR1 MNHEY, CDR2 SVGAGI. The CDR3 loop reads CASSYGGQGTYEQYF. In nucleotides, the CDR3 is TGTGCCAGCAGTTACGGTGGACAGGGGACCTACGAGCAGTACTTC.

The rearrangement uses TRBV29-1 and TRBJ2-3; TRBD1 matches 7 bases. Losses at the gene ends were 4 bases for V and 0 bases for J; bases not matched to a gene: 10. Germline assignment: CDR1 SQVTM and CDR2 ANQGSEA. The CDR3 has 16 residues. The CDR3 bases are TGCAGCGTTGCTGACAGGGCCACTTCTAGCACAGATACGCAGTATTTT. Translated: CSVADRATSSTDTQYF.

V gene TRBV3-1 (or the pseudogene TRBV3-2) combines with J gene TRBJ2-5; D uncertain. The CDR3 runs to 12 residues. The germline V and J ends were trimmed by 1 base and 4 bases, with 4 bases remaining between them. Germline CDR1 and CDR2: LGHDT and YNNKEL (reference sequence). The CDR3 bases are TGTGCCAGCAGCCAAGGGCTAGAGACCCAGTACTTC. Protein product: CASSQGLETQYF.

The chain links TRBV6-5 to TRBJ2-3, with a tentative D call TRBD2 (6 bases). This CDR3 spans 13 amino acids. V was cut by 8 bases and J by 3 bases, with 12 bases left in between. CDR1 is MNHEY and CDR2 is SVGAGI in the germline V gene. The CDR3 DNA follows: TGTGCCAGCGGGACTCCCGGTACAGATACGCAGTATTTT. Translated: CASGTPGTDTQYF.

The gene calls are TRBV30 and TRBJ2-4, with a possible D match to TRBD2 (6 bases). The V end lost 5 bases, the J end lost 2 bases, and 10 bases lay between the germline ends. This CDR3 contains 13 residues. Germline V gives CDR1 GTSNPN, CDR2 SVGIG (reference sequence). In nucleotides, the CDR3 is TGTGCCTGGGGAGGGAGTTCCAAAAACATTCAGTACTTC. Translation: CAWGGSSKNIQYF.

The V and J genes are TRBV27 and TRBJ2-4; D call uncertain. This CDR3 is 13 amino acids long. V gave up 6 bases and J gave up 0 bases, with 6 bases separating them. Germline V gene lookup returns CDR1 MNHEY and CDR2 SMNVEV (reference sequence). CDR3 protein: CASRGSAKNIQYF. CDR3 coding DNA: TGTGCCAGCAGAGGATCAGCCAAAAACATTCAGTACTTC.

The rearrangement links TRBV25-1 to TRBJ2-2; D is undetermined. The germline V and J ends were trimmed by 11 bases and 4 bases, with 14 bases remaining between them. This CDR3 is built from 13 residues. From germline, CDR1 is MGHDK and CDR2 SYGVNS. The CDR3 loop is CAATRTITGELFF. DNA of the CDR3: TGTGCCGCGACCCGCACGATCACCGGGGAGCTGTTTTTT.

The chain links TRBV27 to TRBJ1-2; D possibly corresponds to TRBD1 (6 bases). V was clipped by 3 bases and J by 7 bases, with 12 bases between them. The CDR3 contains 13 residues. Per the germline V gene, CDR1 is MNHEY and CDR2 is SMNVEV (reference sequence). CDR3 sequence reads: CASSFQGGGGYTF. CDR3 nucleotides: TGTGCCAGCAGTTTCCAGGGAGGGGGTGGCTACACCTTC.

A single count supports this clone. This rearrangement joins TRBV7-3 to TRBJ2-1; D unclear. Germline V gives CDR1 SGHTA, CDR2 FQGTGA. Trimming cost V 5 bases and J 9 bases, with 11 bases left between them. The CDR3 sequence is 12 residues long. CDR3 sequence reads: CASSPDIGEQFF. The CDR3 DNA follows: TGTGCCAGCAGCCCCGATATTGGTGAGCAGTTCTTC.

The V gene is TRBV18, the J gene TRBJ2-1, with 8 bases that match TRBD2. The germline gives CDR1 KGHSH, CDR2 LQKENI. This CDR3 contains 17 residues. V gave up 2 bases and J gave up 8 bases; unmatched junction bases: 14. CDR3 coding DNA: TGTGCCAGCTCACCAAACCTTGGGACTAGTTCCCGCCATGAGCAGTTCTTC. It encodes CASSPNLGTSSRHEQFF.

The chain recombines TRBV10-3 with TRBJ1-1, with D possibly matching TRBD1 (5 bases). The germline V and J ends were trimmed by 6 bases and 1 base, with 15 bases remaining between them. Germline-derived CDR1 and CDR2 are ENHRY and SYGVKD. The CDR3 runs 15 residues. CDR3 protein: CAIRPRGAPNTEAFF. The CDR3 DNA follows: TGTGCCATCAGACCCCGAGGGGCGCCGAACACTGAAGCTTTCTTT.

V and J are TRBV9 and TRBJ2-1; no clear D. Germline V gene lookup returns CDR1 SGDLS and CDR2 YYNGEE. The CDR3 is made up of 13 amino acids. With 0 bases removed from V and 5 bases from J, the gap between germline ends came to 6 bases. CDR3 region: CASSVARHNEQFF. CDR3 DNA: TGTGCCAGCAGCGTAGCTAGGCACAATGAGCAGTTCTTC. Complete variable domain (other parts from reference TRBV9 and TRBJ2-1): DSGVTQTPKHLITATGQRVTLRCSPRSGDLSVYWYQQSLDQGLQFLIQYYNGEERAKGNILERFSAQQFPDLHSELNLSSLELGDSALYFCASSVARHNEQFFGPGTRLTVL.

The chain couples TRBV6-4 to TRBJ1-4; TRBD1 agrees at 10 bases. The CDR3 totals 17 residues. The trim removed 2 bases at V and 8 bases at J, leaving 11 bases unmatched. CDR1 is MRHNA and CDR2 is SNTAGT in the germline V gene. The CDR3 spells CASSDEDRGNFREKLFF. CDR3 in DNA: TGTGCCAGCAGTGACGAGGACAGGGGGAATTTTCGGGAAAAACTGTTTTTT.

The chain has TRBV5-8 and TRBJ2-7; 8 positions match TRBD1. The CDR3 is 16 amino acids. Germline V gene sequence: CDR1 SGHTS, CDR2 YDEGEE. V shed 5 bases and J 3 bases; nucleotides not matched to a gene: 13. In nucleotides, the CDR3 is TGTGCCAGCAGGCGTTCCGGGACAGGAGTTTTCTACGAGCAGTACTTC. Its protein is CASRRSGTGVFYEQYF.

The chain is built from TRBV5-1 and TRBJ2-7, with D possibly being TRBD1 (5 bases). The CDR3 runs to 14 residues. Trimming took off 1 base at V and 6 bases at J, with 14 bases between the two ends. CDR1 and CDR2 from the germline V gene are SGHRS and YFSETQ. The CDR3 DNA is TGCGCCAGCAGCTTGACCGTTGCAGGGCGCGAGCAGTACTTC. The encoded protein is CASSLTVAGREQYF.

This clone was seen more than once but under ten times. The rearrangement links TRBV2 to TRBJ1-2; D is undetermined. CDR1 is SNHLY, CDR2 FYNNEI, per germline. The CDR3 sequence is 13 residues long. The germline V and J ends were trimmed by 5 bases and 4 bases, with 11 bases remaining between them. CDR3 nucleotide sequence: TGTGCCAGCAGTCTAGGGTTGGTCTATGGCTACACCTTC. Protein: CASSLGLVYGYTF.

The V and J genes are TRBV15 and TRBJ1-4; weak D call: TRBD1 (5 bases). Germline V gives CDR1 LNHNV, CDR2 YYDKDF (reference sequence). CDR3 length equals 16 residues. Deletions cut 0 bases from V and 4 bases from J, with 12 bases between. DNA of the CDR3: TGTGCCACCAGCAGAGAATTTGACAGCCTTAATGAAAAACTGTTTTTT. This encodes CATSREFDSLNEKLFF. The full variable domain, with the rest looked up from reference TRBV15 and TRBJ1-4, is DAMVIQNPRYQVTQFGKPVTLSCSQTLNHNVMYWYQQKSSQAPKLLFHYYDKDFNNEADTPDNFQSRRPNTSFCFLDIRSPGLGDTAMYLCATSREFDSLNEKLFFGSGTQLSVL.

V usage is TRBV7-9 and J usage is TRBJ2-6, with D perhaps matching TRBD1 (5 bases). CDR3 size: 18 residues. V shed 0 bases and J shed 0 bases, with 12 bases lying between them. Looked up from germline, CDR1 is SEHNR and CDR2 is FQNEAQ (reference sequence). CDR3 in DNA: TGTGCCAGCAGCTTAGCAGGGGCCAAATTCTCTGGGGCCAACGTCCTGACTTTC. Translated: CASSLAGAKFSGANVLTF.